The rows below give T cell receptor beta chains drawn from one sample of a study of response to subunit inactivated influenza vaccine. One entry per CDR3 protein, called by TCRdb with MiXCR from the RT-PCR reads. This sample has roughly 670,000 distinct CDR3 sequences, with around 13% found just once. Sequencing used PBMCs from blood, obtained around 15 days before vaccination. These TCRs come from a man aged 50 to 59 who received an inactivated influenza vaccine. The CDR3 runs from the conserved cysteine through the conserved F or W.

j_call v_call cdr3_aa
TRBJ2-1 TRBV7-2 CASRTGLAGYNEQFF
TRBJ2-3 TRBV6-1 CASRALYTDTQYF
TRBJ2-7 TRBV18 CASSPGIDGGQYF
TRBJ2-3 TRBV7-2 CASSSPRGDTQYF
TRBJ2-7 TRBV11-2 CASSLGAGTVSYEQYF
TRBJ2-1 TRBV4-2 CASSQVASGVGEQFF
TRBJ1-2 TRBV4-2 CASSQDKTNYGYTF
TRBJ2-5 TRBV3-1 CASSQIQTQYF
TRBJ2-7 TRBV27 CASSTGTSSYGQYF
TRBJ2-7 TRBV18 CASSPLDRGVHEQYF
TRBJ1-1 TRBV4-1 CASSQGLYTEAFF
TRBJ1-1 TRBV12-3/TRBV12-4 CASSLQGRSTFF
TRBJ2-7 TRBV6-2/TRBV6-3 CASSYDYHPYEQYF
TRBJ2-3 TRBV12-3/TRBV12-4 CASSSRMGGGTADTQYF
TRBJ2-2 TRBV15 CATSKTASGGSGELFF
TRBJ2-2 TRBV10-3 CAISTRTGSNTGELFF
TRBJ2-3 TRBV20-1 CSATGGRGGSDTQYF
TRBJ2-5 TRBV5-1 CASSLAVQETQYF
TRBJ2-4 TRBV20-1 CSASSAGKNIQYF
TRBJ1-1 TRBV12-3/TRBV12-4 CASHGSNTEAFF
TRBJ1-5 TRBV20-1 CSASRGGSNQPQHF
TRBJ1-1 TRBV4-3 CASSQESSGAGTEAFF